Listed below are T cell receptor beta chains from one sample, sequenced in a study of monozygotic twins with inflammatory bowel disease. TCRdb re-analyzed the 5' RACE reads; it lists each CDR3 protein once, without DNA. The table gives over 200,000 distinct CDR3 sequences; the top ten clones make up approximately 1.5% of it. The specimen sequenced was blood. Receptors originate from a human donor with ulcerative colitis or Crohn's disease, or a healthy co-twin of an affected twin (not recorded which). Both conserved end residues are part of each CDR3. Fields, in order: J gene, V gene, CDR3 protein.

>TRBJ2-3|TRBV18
CASSPPLGRLDTQYF
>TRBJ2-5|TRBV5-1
CASSYLPGQGSETQYF
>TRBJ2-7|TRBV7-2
CASIALDRDSYEQYF
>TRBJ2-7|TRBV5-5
CASRTTGASYEQYF
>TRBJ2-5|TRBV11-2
CASSLVARVRAQYF
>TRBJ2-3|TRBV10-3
CAIKDWTGGPSDTQYF
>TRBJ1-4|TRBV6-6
CASSYSGPREKLFF
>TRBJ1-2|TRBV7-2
CASSSHIRTGDYGYTF
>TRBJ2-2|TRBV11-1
CASSYRTGTGGASGTGELFF
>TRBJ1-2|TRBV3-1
CASSPPVSYGYTF
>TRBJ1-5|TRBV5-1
CASSLGEGGNQPQHF
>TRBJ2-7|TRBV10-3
CAISDPPLGLREQYF
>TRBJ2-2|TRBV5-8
CASSQNSFGELFF
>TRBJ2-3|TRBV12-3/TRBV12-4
CASNLLAGRTDTQYF
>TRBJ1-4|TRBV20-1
CSARASQGAYEKLFF
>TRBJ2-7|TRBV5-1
CASSRTGDPQYF
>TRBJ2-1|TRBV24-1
CATSDPVRDEQFF
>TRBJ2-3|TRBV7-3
CASSQTSGGGDTQYF
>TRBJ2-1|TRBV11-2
CASSSGQGALRTYNEQFF
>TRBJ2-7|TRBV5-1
CASSFPTAYEQYF
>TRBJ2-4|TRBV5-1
CASSLNNRGYRNIQYF
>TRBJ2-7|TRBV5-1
CAIVTRGRRSYEQYF
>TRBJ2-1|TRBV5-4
CASSFRAGTMYGEQFF